The 21 T cell receptor beta chains given below trace back to one sample, sequenced in a study of human T cells and chemical hapten exposure. As to time point: pre-sensitization, week 0. Indicated treatment: therapeutic diphenylcyclopropenone sensitization with weekly scalp DPC. One entry per CDR3 protein results from TCRdb running MiXCR on the RACE reads. The repertoire holds 380,000 or so distinct CDR3 sequences, with 5% to 6.5% as singletons. The sequencing here drew on whole blood, taken in connection with sensitization to the hapten diphenylcyclopropenone (DPC). The receptors originated from a woman between 18 and 29 years old with alopecia areata. Some clones in this sample may be carry-over from other donors' samples.

V gene TRBV4-3 combines with J gene TRBJ1-5; D is undetermined. V was cut by 0 bases and J by 3 bases, with 9 bases left in between. From germline, CDR1 is LGHNA and CDR2 YSLEER. This CDR3 has 15 amino acids. In DNA form, the CDR3 reads TGCGCCAGCAGCCAAGATACTGACCTCAATCAGCCCCAGCATTTT. It codes for CASSQDTDLNQPQHF.

This clonotype has more than one count but fewer than ten. The chain joins TRBV6-1 to TRBJ1-5; the match to TRBD1 covers 9 bases. The CDR3 is 18 residues long. Germline V gene sequence: CDR1 MNHNS, CDR2 SASEGT. V shed 3 bases, J shed 2 bases, and the junction held 11 bases outside the gene matches. In nucleotides, the CDR3 is TGTGCCAGCAGTGAGCACGGACAGGGGAGAAGTGGCAATCAGCCCCAGCATTTT. Amino acids: CASSEHGQGRSGNQPQHF.

Ten or more counts support this clonotype. This chain links TRBV6-6 with TRBJ2-3; 7 nucleotides align to TRBD2. CDR1 MNHNY and CDR2 SVGAGI come from the germline V gene (reference sequence). The V gene end was trimmed by 2 bases and the J gene end by 1 base; junction bases not matched to a gene: 3. The CDR3 is made up of 15 amino acids. The CDR3 protein is CASSYGAGGTDTQYF. The CDR3 DNA reads TGTGCCAGCAGTTACGGCGCGGGGGGCACAGATACGCAGTATTTT.

This clonotype turned up a few times. The chain links TRBV5-6 to TRBJ1-1; tentative D call: TRBD1 (5 bases). The CDR3 is 13 residues long. V lost 5 bases and J lost 11, with 19 bases in between. CDR1 is SGHDT and CDR2 is YYEEEE in the germline V gene. For the CDR3, the DNA is TGTGCCAGCAGTTACGAGGTGGGGCAGAAGGCTTTCTTT. It is translated as CASSYEVGQKAFF. The full variable domain, with the rest looked up from reference TRBV5-6 and TRBJ1-1, is DAGVTQSPTHLIKTRGQQVTLRCSPKSGHDTVSWYQQALGQGPQFIFQYYEEEERQRGNFPDRFSGHQFPNYSSELNVNALLLGDSALYLCASSYEVGQKAFFGQGTRLTVV.

The J gene is TRBJ2-5, the V gene TRBV20-1; D is unclear. The CDR3 is 16 residues long. Trimming cost V 1 base and J 4 bases, with 19 bases left between them. Looked up from germline, CDR1 is DFQATT and CDR2 is SNEGSKA (reference sequence). For the CDR3, the DNA is TGCAGTGCTAGAGCCGCGGACGTCCCTGGGCCAGAGACCCAGTACTTC. Translated: CSARAADVPGPETQYF.

This clonotype was observed once. V and J are TRBV6-1 and TRBJ1-5, with TRBD1 matching 7 bases. The germline V gene encodes CDR1 MNHNS and CDR2 SASEGT. The J segment lost 4 bases and the V segment lost 3 bases, leaving 9 bases of the junction unmatched. The CDR3 is 16 amino acids. The CDR3, as DNA: TGTGCCAGCAGTGATTTACTGACAGGGATTAATCAGCCCCAGCATTTT. Residues: CASSDLLTGINQPQHF.

The chain has TRBV27 and TRBJ1-5, with a possible D match to TRBD1 (6 bases). Germline V gene sequence: CDR1 MNHEY, CDR2 SMNVEV (reference sequence). This CDR3 region has 14 residues. Trimming took off 6 bases at V and 9 bases at J, with 18 bases between the two ends. CDR3 in amino acids: CASSPTGPRGPQHF. The CDR3 DNA sequence: TGTGCCAGCAGCCCGACAGGCCCGAGGGGGCCCCAGCATTTT.

This clonotype was counted ten times or more. The V and J genes are TRBV5-5 and TRBJ2-5; maybe TRBD2 (6 bases). Deletions cut 2 bases from V and 2 bases from J, with 13 bases between. The CDR3 runs to 15 residues. Germline V gives CDR1 SGHKS, CDR2 YYEKEE (reference sequence). CDR3 region: CASSFGGVDQETQYF. The CDR3 region has the DNA TGTGCCAGCAGCTTCGGAGGGGTTGATCAAGAGACCCAGTACTTC.

The genes are TRBV5-5 and TRBJ1-1; D may be TRBD1 (6 bases). The CDR3 loop spans 14 amino acids. The V gene's germline CDR1 is SGHKS and CDR2 YYEKEE (reference sequence). The V end was cut by 2 bases, the J end by 5 bases, with 13 bases between. The CDR3 protein is CASSFLPRGTEAFF. CDR3 nucleotide sequence: TGTGCCAGCAGCTTTTTGCCCAGGGGAACTGAAGCTTTCTTT.

This clonotype was found many times. CDR3 DNA sequence: TGTGCCAGCAGTTTTTTTTCAACAGGGATCATTAACTATGGCTACACCTTC. Protein product: CASSFFSTGIINYGYTF. V usage is TRBV6-2 or TRBV6-3 and J usage is TRBJ1-2, with D perhaps matching TRBD1 (6 bases). This CDR3 contains 17 residues. Germline CDR1 and CDR2: MNHEY and SVGEGT. Trimming pared 4 bases from V and 1 base from J, leaving 19 bases between.

This clonotype showed up many times. J is TRBJ1-3 and V is TRBV10-3; D is possibly TRBD1 (6 bases). Germline CDR1 reads ENHRY; CDR2 reads SYGVKD. This CDR3 region has 15 residues. V dropped 3 bases and J dropped 3 bases, with 12 bases sitting between them. The CDR3 DNA reads TGTGCCATCAGTGATACAGGGAAGCGTGGAAACACCATATATTTT. Protein product: CAISDTGKRGNTIYF.

This clonotype was counted between two and nine times. The chain couples TRBV6-5 to TRBJ2-3; D is perhaps TRBD1 (6 bases). The CDR3 totals 14 residues. Trimming removed 5 bases at V and 6 bases at J, with 15 bases between. Germline CDR1 is MNHEY and CDR2 is SVGAGI. CDR3 DNA: TGTGCCAGCAGTCTTTACAGGGTCGGGGATACGCAGTATTTT. It is translated as CASSLYRVGDTQYF.

At least ten counts were recorded for this clonotype. The J gene is TRBJ1-6, the V gene TRBV5-5, with D tentatively TRBD1 (6 bases). The V end lost 2 bases, the J end lost 5 bases, and 11 bases lay between the germline ends. The germline CDR1 and CDR2 sequences are SGHKS and YYEKEE (reference sequence). The CDR3 extends over 15 amino acids. As DNA, the CDR3 is TGTGCCAGCAGCTTTCAGGGGTCGAATAATTCACCCCTCCACTTT. As protein: CASSFQGSNNSPLHF.

The V gene is TRBV4-1, the J gene TRBJ1-1; D remains unclear. The CDR3 is 15 amino acids. The V and J ends lost 0 bases and 8 bases respectively, with 16 bases between them. Germline V gives CDR1 MGHRA, CDR2 YSYEKL. CDR3 nucleotides: TGCGCCAGCAGCCAAGATATCGCCGCCCTTAGAGAAGCTTTCTTT. Its protein product is CASSQDIAALREAFF.

This clonotype was recorded at least ten times. This rearrangement joins TRBV5-4 to TRBJ2-5; D uncertain. This CDR3 spans 16 amino acids. CDR1 SGHNT and CDR2 YYREEE come from the germline V gene (reference sequence). Trimming pared 1 base from V and 5 bases from J, leaving 18 bases between. CDR3 DNA: TGTGCCAGCAGCTTGCTGCTCTCCGAAGGGATCGAGACCCAGTACTTC. Residues: CASSLLLSEGIETQYF.

On this clonotype: A single base separates this from a much larger clone, so it may be a read error. The V gene is TRBV19, the J gene TRBJ2-2, with 11 bases matching TRBD2. This CDR3 spans 17 amino acids. V lost 7 bases to trimming and J lost 3 bases; unmatched junction nucleotides: 10. Germline loops: CDR1 LNHDA, CDR2 SQIVND (reference sequence). CDR3 sequence: CASTSWLAGGYTGELFF. In nucleotides, the CDR3 is TGTGCCAGTACCTCGTGGCTAGCGGGGGGTTACACCGGGGAGCTGTTTTTT.

This clonotype has a handful of counts. This chain uses TRBV5-1 with TRBJ1-6; D remains unclear. The V and J ends lost 6 bases and 3 bases respectively, with 10 bases between them. Germline V gene sequence: CDR1 SGHRS, CDR2 YFSETQ. CDR3 size: 14 residues. The CDR3 nucleotides are TGCGCCAGCACCCAGGAGAACTATAATTCACCCCTCCACTTT. It translates to CASTQENYNSPLHF.

The chain combines TRBV27 with TRBJ2-7, with 7 bases identical to TRBD2. Germline lookup yields CDR1 MNHEY and CDR2 SMNVEV (reference sequence). This CDR3 has 14 amino acids. J gave up 4 bases and V 4 bases, and 7 bases lay outside the gene matches. CDR3 in amino acids: CASSSQRGGYEQYF. As DNA, the CDR3 is TGTGCCAGCAGTTCCCAGCGGGGAGGTTACGAGCAGTACTTC.

This clonotype was observed at least ten times. The chain has TRBV2 and TRBJ1-5; TRBD1 is a possible D gene (5 bases). The CDR3 spans 15 residues. V lost 6 bases to trimming and J lost 4 bases, with 16 bases between them. Germline CDR1 is SNHLY and CDR2 is FYNNEI. CDR3 nucleotide sequence: TGTGCCAGCAGGGAAAGGGGTTTACTAAATCAGCCCCAGCATTTT. This gives the protein CASRERGLLNQPQHF. Variable domain in full (rest from reference TRBV2 and TRBJ1-5): EPEVTQTPSHQVTQMGQEVILRCVPISNHLYFYWYRQILGQKVEFLVSFYNNEISEKSEIFDDQFSVERPDGSNFTLKIRSTKLEDSAMYFCASRERGLLNQPQHFGDGTRLSIL.

The J gene is TRBJ2-2, the V gene TRBV5-1; 7 nucleotides match TRBD1. The CDR3 is 16 residues long. CDR1 and CDR2 from the germline V gene are SGHRS and YFSETQ. The trim removed 4 bases at V and 0 bases at J, leaving 6 bases unmatched. In nucleotides, the CDR3 is TGCGCCAGCAGCCTTCCCGGACAGGCGAACACCGGGGAGCTGTTTTTT. This sequence encodes CASSLPGQANTGELFF.

Only a few counts were recorded for this clonotype. The V and J genes are TRBV20-1 and TRBJ2-3; 16 nucleotides align to TRBD2. The V segment lost 6 bases and the J segment 2 bases; nucleotides outside the gene matches: 5. The CDR3 extends over 16 amino acids. Germline-derived CDR1 and CDR2 are DFQATT and SNEGSKA (reference sequence). The CDR3 region is CSAGTSGGAITDTQYF. The CDR3 bases are TGCAGTGCCGGGACTAGCGGGGGGGCCATCACAGATACGCAGTATTTT.